This TCR beta chain was identified in a study of CD8+CD57+ T cells in acquired aplastic anemia. For CDR3 and TCR beta VDJ profiling, genomic DNA was the template used. One entry per CDR3 protein results from TCRdb running MiXCR on the reads. The table shows around 200,000 distinct CDR3 sequences, with 40% to 55% occurring only once. Patients chosen for sequencing had CD8+CD57+ cells that had expanded, as shown by flow cytometry. After removal of 2 bases from V and 5 bases from J, the junction contained 2 bases not matched to a gene. The V gene's germline CDR1 is SGDLS and CDR2 YYNGEE. CDR3 length: 13 amino acids.

The chain has TRBV9 and TRBJ1-2; 8 bases align to TRBD1. The TCR comes from a human donor with aplastic anemia. The specimen was sorted CD4+, CD8+, or CD8+CD57+ T cells (not recorded which) from PBMCs. As DNA, the CDR3 is TGTGCCAGCAGCGTCAACAGGGGGTATGGCTACACCTTC. It codes for CASSVNRGYGYTF.